This T cell receptor (beta chain) originates from a study of beta chain features in type 1 diabetes. CDR3 size: 14 residues. J was trimmed by 2 bases and V by 4 bases; bases with no gene match: 3. The V gene's germline CDR1 is SGHDT and CDR2 YYEEEE. Findings of the study overall: Across all four CD4+ subsets, people with type 1 diabetes showed modestly shorter TCRB CDR3s.

Expressed TCRB transcripts were sequenced after all isolated RNA was converted to cDNA. This table comes from immunoSEQ multiplex PCR, and its TCRdb copy is limited to in-frame clones, with some not included. Of about 260,000 clones listed, around 21% are singletons. This clone was observed a few times. Its antigen is as yet unknown. This receptor was obtained from a woman aged 35 to 49 with type 1 diabetes. The genes are TRBV5-6 and TRBJ2-3, with TRBD2 matching over 8 bases. Sequencing was performed on naive CD4+ T cells from blood. The CDR3 DNA sequence: TGTGCCAGCAGCCGGGGGGGATTCACAGATACGCAGTATTTT. This sequence encodes CASSRGGFTDTQYF.